The 19 T cell receptor beta chains listed next were all sequenced from one sample in a study of T cells in Graves' hyperthyroidism and ophthalmopathy. What was amplified from RNA transcripts were TCR beta CDR3 regions. A first-round RT-PCR of the TCR CDR3 used the HTBI primer set. TCRdb ran MiXCR on the multiplex PCR reads and lists one entry per CDR3 protein. Counted here are under 250,000 distinct CDR3 sequences, 17% occurring once; the ten biggest clones make up 53%. The sequenced sample consisted of blood. The receptors come from a woman in her 50s with Graves' hyperthyroidism.

This clonotype was counted many times. The chain carries TRBV19 and TRBJ2-3; no firm D call. With 7 bases removed from V and 8 bases from J, the gap between germline ends came to 19 bases. Germline assignment: CDR1 LNHDA and CDR2 SQIVND (reference sequence). This CDR3 region has 14 residues. The CDR3 protein is CASTLDRWRVTQYF. The CDR3 region has the DNA TGTGCCAGTACTCTCGACCGCTGGCGTGTTACGCAGTATTTT.

This clonotype was recorded many times. This chain's CDR3 is CASGSGLADRETQYF. Written as DNA, the CDR3 is TGTGCTAGTGGTTCCGGACTAGCAGATCGAGAGACCCAGTACTTC. V is TRBV12-5 and J is TRBJ2-5; 8 nucleotides align to TRBD2. J lost 4 bases, V lost 4 bases, and 8 bases had no gene match. CDR1 and CDR2 from the germline V gene are LGHNT and FRNRAP. This CDR3 has 15 amino acids.

This clonotype was observed at least ten times. V usage is TRBV29-1 and J usage is TRBJ2-7; 8 positions match TRBD1. The CDR3 sequence is 14 residues long. Germline V gives CDR1 SQVTM, CDR2 ANQGSEA. V lost 4 bases to trimming and J lost 2 bases; unmatched junction nucleotides: 7. This chain's CDR3 is CSVVDRDDAYEQYF. Here the CDR3 DNA reads TGCAGCGTTGTGGACAGGGACGACGCCTACGAGCAGTACTTC.

The chain couples TRBV12-3 or TRBV12-4 to TRBJ2-2; 7 bases line up with TRBD1. This CDR3 has 13 residues. V dropped 5 bases and J dropped 6; count of bases not matched to a gene: 3. The CDR3 loop is CASSPGQAGELFF. The CDR3 DNA sequence: TGTGCCAGCAGTCCCGGACAGGCCGGGGAGCTGTTTTTT.

DNA for the CDR3: TGTGCCAGCAGCTTGAAACTAGCGGGAATCACAGATACGCAGTATTTT. Its translation: CASSLKLAGITDTQYF. This chain links TRBV5-4 with TRBJ2-3; 10 bases match TRBD2. With 1 base clipped from V and 2 bases from J, the junction kept 4 bases outside the gene matches. Germline V gene lookup returns CDR1 SGHNT and CDR2 YYREEE (reference sequence). The CDR3 has 16 amino acids. The entire variable domain, with the rest obtained from reference TRBV5-4 and TRBJ2-3, is as follows: ETGVTQSPTHLIKTRGQQVTLRCSSQSGHNTVSWYQQALGQGPQFIFQYYREEENGRGNFPPRFSGLQFPNYSSELNVNALELDDSALYLCASSLKLAGITDTQYFGPGTRLTVL.

This clonotype was picked up many times. The gene calls are TRBV7-9 and TRBJ2-7; tentative D call: TRBD2 (5 bases). V gave up 5 bases and J gave up 0 bases, with 14 bases separating them. CDR1 is SEHNR and CDR2 is FQNEAQ in the germline V gene (reference sequence). This CDR3 comprises 15 residues. As DNA, the CDR3 is TGTGCCAGCAGCATGACTACAATCAGCTCCTACGAGCAGTACTTC. Translating it yields CASSMTTISSYEQYF.

The rearrangement uses TRBV7-3 and TRBJ2-3, with 8 nucleotides matching TRBD2. The CDR3 contains 15 residues. V trimming: 5 bases; J trimming: 2 bases; junction bases outside the gene matches: 6. The germline CDR1 and CDR2 sequences are SGHTA and FQGTGA. The CDR3 DNA follows: TGTGCCAGCAGCCCCTCGGGGGGGGCCACAGATACGCAGTATTTT. Translation: CASSPSGGATDTQYF.

This clonotype was seen repeatedly, ten times or more. The chain has TRBV11-2 and TRBJ1-1; D ambiguous. Germline CDR1 reads SGHAT; CDR2 reads FQNNGV. V lost 2 bases and J lost 0, with 13 bases in between. This CDR3 is built from 16 residues. The CDR3 DNA reads TGTGCCAGCAGCTTAAAGGCTCCCCCGTTGAACACTGAAGCTTTCTTT. Amino acid sequence: CASSLKAPPLNTEAFF. Supplemented by reference TRBV11-2 and TRBJ1-1, the full variable domain reads EAGVAQSPRYKIIEKRQSVAFWCNPISGHATLYWYQQILGQGPKLLIQFQNNGVVDDSQLPKDRFSAERLKGVDSTLKIQPAKLEDSAVYLCASSLKAPPLNTEAFFGQGTRLTVV.

The rearrangement links TRBV19 to TRBJ2-1, with TRBD2 matching over 9 bases. Germline V gene sequence: CDR1 LNHDA, CDR2 SQIVND (reference sequence). There are 15 residues in the CDR3. V lost 1 base and J lost 8; bases outside the gene matches: 6. The CDR3 sequence: CASSIVSGRFDEQFF. CDR3 DNA sequence: TGTGCCAGTAGTATAGTGAGCGGGAGGTTCGATGAGCAGTTCTTC.

A note on this clonotype: A junction end diverges from the germline sequence, so it may reflect a read error. The rearrangement links TRBV18 to TRBJ2-1; 13 bases line up with TRBD2. This CDR3 spans 15 amino acids. The germline CDR1 and CDR2 sequences are KGHSH and LQKENI. CDR3 sequence: CASTSGRAFYNKQFF. The CDR3 DNA reads as TGTGCCAGCACTAGCGGGAGGGCCTTCTACAATAAGCAGTTCTTC. Full variable domain (remainder filled in from reference TRBV18 and TRBJ2-1): NAGVMQNPRHLVRRRGQEARLRCSPMKGHSHVYWYRQLPEEGLKFMVYLQKENIIDESGMPKERFSAEFPKEGPSILRIQQVVRGDSAAYFCASTSGRAFYNKQFFGPGTRLTVL.

The table lists this clonotype with many counts. V and J are TRBV11-2 and TRBJ2-5, with D perhaps matching TRBD2 (5 bases). V was clipped by 0 bases and J by 0 bases, with 11 bases between them. Germline CDR1 SGHAT, CDR2 FQNNGV. CDR3 length: 16 amino acids. The CDR3 loop reads CASSLDGGYYQETQYF. CDR3 nucleotides: TGTGCCAGCAGCTTAGACGGCGGGTATTACCAAGAGACCCAGTACTTC.

This clonotype came up many times. V and J are TRBV10-3 and TRBJ2-5; D not resolved. The V end was cut by 10 bases, the J end by 2 bases, with 8 bases between. This CDR3 contains 11 residues. CDR1 is ENHRY, CDR2 SYGVKD, per germline. CDR3 in DNA: TGTGCCACAAGGGAACAAGAGACCCAGTACTTC. This translates into CATREQETQYF.

This clonotype was detected ten times or more. V gene TRBV5-8 combines with J gene TRBJ2-3, with D perhaps TRBD1 (6 bases). Germline lookup yields CDR1 SGHTS and CDR2 YDEGEE. V lost 4 bases and J lost 2, with 20 bases in between. CDR3 size: 17 residues. CDR3 in DNA: TGTGCCAGCAGCCTCTCGCCGGGGCAGGGGAACACAGATACGCAGTATTTT. Protein product: CASSLSPGQGNTDTQYF.

The chain is built from TRBV19 and TRBJ2-3; 9 positions match TRBD2. The J segment lost 0 bases and the V segment lost 9 bases, leaving 19 bases of the junction unmatched. Germline values: CDR1 LNHDA, CDR2 SQIVND (reference sequence). The CDR3 has 19 amino acids. The chain's CDR3 is CASQTRGGGRGSSTDTQYF. The DNA of the CDR3 is TGTGCCAGCCAAACCAGAGGCGGCGGGAGGGGATCTAGCACAGATACGCAGTATTTT.

Many counts were recorded for this clonotype. CDR3 coding DNA: TGTGCCAGCAGACCCGGGGCTTGGGGGCAGTTCTTC. This sequence encodes CASRPGAWGQFF. The rearrangement uses TRBV7-9 and TRBJ2-1, with D possibly being TRBD1 or TRBD2 (5 bases each). Germline CDR1 and CDR2: SEHNR and FQNEAQ (reference sequence). This CDR3 region has 12 residues. V was pared by 6 bases and J by 12 bases, with 15 bases between. The full variable domain, with the rest looked up from reference TRBV7-9 and TRBJ2-1, is DTGVSQNPRHKITKRGQNVTFRCDPISEHNRLYWYRQTLGQGPEFLTYFQNEAQLEKSRLLSDRFSAERPKGSFSTLEIQRTEQGDSAMYLCASRPGAWGQFFGPGTRLTVL.

The table lists this clonotype with a few counts. V and J are TRBV5-1 and TRBJ1-2; D remains unclear. The germline V gene has CDR1 SGHRS and CDR2 YFSETQ. The CDR3 loop spans 15 amino acids. The ends were cut back, 0 bases at V and 3 bases at J, with 12 bases in the middle. CDR3 region: CASSLGFQEHYGYTF. In nucleotides, the CDR3 is TGCGCCAGCAGCTTGGGTTTTCAGGAGCACTATGGCTACACCTTC.

This clonotype has at least ten counts. The gene calls are TRBV28 and TRBJ1-2, with TRBD1 matching 10 bases. This CDR3 region has 14 residues. CDR1 MDHEN and CDR2 SYDVKM come from the germline V gene. The ends lost 7 bases at V and 4 bases at J; junction bases unmatched: 6. The CDR3, as DNA: TGTGCCAGCAAAAGACAGGGGGCAGTCTATGGCTACACCTTC. Amino acid sequence: CASKRQGAVYGYTF.

Only one count was recorded for this clonotype. This chain uses TRBV19 with TRBJ2-5; 7 bases fit TRBD1. Germline V lookup: CDR1 LNHDA, CDR2 SQIVND (reference sequence). The trim removed 7 bases at V and 4 bases at J, leaving 9 bases unmatched. The CDR3 is 14 residues long. The CDR3: CASKHRGGGETQYF. The DNA for the CDR3 is TGTGCCAGTAAGCACAGGGGCGGTGGAGAGACCCAGTACTTC.

This clonotype was counted a few times. This chain's CDR3 is CATPGGPGTQETQYF. Here the CDR3 DNA reads TGTGCCACCCCAGGGGGGCCGGGGACCCAAGAGACCCAGTACTTC. The genes are TRBV24-1 and TRBJ2-5; D is perhaps TRBD1 (7 bases). Germline V gene lookup returns CDR1 KGHDR and CDR2 SFDVKD. Trimming took 9 bases from V and 1 from J, leaving 17 bases between them. This CDR3 is built from 15 residues.